The 31 T cell receptor beta chains given below trace back to one sample, sequenced in a study of CXCR3-negative and CXCR3-positive naive CD8 T cells. General observations from the study: Naive cells that were CXCR3-positive had more hydrophobic TRB CDR3s (compared with CXCR3-negative naive cells).

The TRB cDNA libraries were prepared by 5' RACE with UMI labels. Reanalyzing the 5' RACE reads, TCRdb keeps one entry per CDR3 protein, without DNA. The table lists around 66,000 distinct CDR3 sequences, with around 4.8% in the top ten. No antigen is known for these receptors. Sequencing was performed on naive CXCR3+ CD8+ T cells from blood. Subset denoted: CD45RO-CCR7+CD27+CD95- naive CD8+ T cells expressing CXCR3 (TNR3+). The receptors come from a human donor in good health. Some clones in this sample may be carry-over from other donors' samples.

The CDR3 sequence: CAWSVGTNEQFF. The rearrangement links TRBV30 to TRBJ2-1; with no DNA, the TCRdb D assignment of TRBD2 cannot be verified. The CDR3 is 12 residues long. Germline V gene lookup returns CDR1 GTSNPN and CDR2 SVGIG (reference sequence).

The gene calls are TRBV4-1 and TRBJ2-7; the TCRdb call, TRBD1, lacks DNA for checking. CDR3 length: 16 amino acids. Germline V gene sequence: CDR1 MGHRA, CDR2 YSYEKL. CDR3 loop: CASRVAFGGGSYEQYF.

The CDR3 sequence: CASSLWTGNYEQYF. The chain recombines TRBV14 with TRBJ2-7; as DNA is missing, the TRBD1 call by TCRdb cannot be tested. The CDR3 is made up of 14 amino acids. Germline CDR1 is SGHDN and CDR2 is FVKESK.

The J gene is TRBJ2-7, the V gene TRBV11-2. The germline V gene has CDR1 SGHAT and CDR2 FQNNGV. The CDR3 consists of 14 residues. The CDR3 loop reads CASSLNRDSYEQYF.

V is TRBV29-1 and J is TRBJ2-7. CDR3 size: 13 residues. In germline, CDR1 is SQVTM, CDR2 ANQGSEA. CDR3 residues: CSAWDGRPYEQYF.

The chain is built from TRBV7-6 and TRBJ1-2. Germline values: CDR1 SGHVS, CDR2 FNYEAQ. The CDR3 covers 15 residues. CDR3 residues: CASSLSAEANYGYTF.

This rearrangement joins TRBV13 to TRBJ2-1; TCRdb outputs TRBD2, but without DNA this stays unchecked. This CDR3 is 13 amino acids long. Germline V lookup: CDR1 PRHDT, CDR2 FYEKMQ (reference sequence). The CDR3 is CASSAGTLNEQFF.

The rearrangement uses TRBV29-1 and TRBJ2-7; with no DNA, the TCRdb D assignment of TRBD1 cannot be verified. The CDR3 has 12 residues. The germline V gene encodes CDR1 SQVTM and CDR2 ANQGSEA. This chain's CDR3 is CSVETGGYEQYF.

Its frequency marks this clonotype as medium-sized (0.01 to 0.1%). The J gene is TRBJ2-2, the V gene TRBV25-1. Germline V gene sequence: CDR1 MGHDK, CDR2 SYGVNS. The CDR3 totals 13 residues. CDR3 sequence: CASSESEIGELFF. The full variable domain, its missing parts supplied by reference TRBV25-1 and TRBJ2-2, is EADIYQTPRYLVIGTGKKITLECSQTMGHDKMYWYQQDPGMELHLIHYSYGVNSTEKGDLSSESTVSRIRTEHFPLTLESARPSHTSQYLCASSESEIGELFFGEGSRLTVL.

The chain recombines TRBV10-3 with TRBJ2-7; lacking DNA, the TRBD1 call made by TCRdb goes unchecked. Germline CDR1 reads ENHRY; CDR2 reads SYGVKD. This CDR3 spans 15 amino acids. The CDR3: CAISENRKTNYEQYF.

The genes are TRBV29-1 and TRBJ2-1; no DNA is available, so the TRBD1 call from TCRdb remains unchecked. Germline CDR1 SQVTM, CDR2 ANQGSEA. CDR3 length equals 16 residues. CDR3 region: CSADGGTQSSYNEQFF.

This sequence joins TRBV28 and TRBJ1-6; the D call of TRBD1 rests on TCRdb alone, since no DNA is present to check it. The CDR3 loop spans 15 amino acids. CDR1 and CDR2 from the germline V gene are MDHEN and SYDVKM. The CDR3 here is CASRTWTGGESPLHF.

This chain joins TRBV7-9 and TRBJ1-5. CDR1 is SEHNR, CDR2 FQNEAQ, per germline (reference sequence). The CDR3 is 15 residues long. CDR3 region: CASSSAQAKGQPQHF. The complete variable domain, with remaining parts taken from reference TRBV7-9 and TRBJ1-5, reads DTGVSQNPRHKITKRGQNVTFRCDPISEHNRLYWYRQTLGQGPEFLTYFQNEAQLEKSRLLSDRFSAERPKGSFSTLEIQRTEQGDSAMYLCASSSAQAKGQPQHFGDGTRLSIL.

The CDR3 spells CASSLSGQVNEKLFF. This chain links TRBV27 with TRBJ1-4; TCRdb picks TRBD1, but there is no DNA to check that call. There are 15 residues in the CDR3. Germline V gene sequence: CDR1 MNHEY, CDR2 SMNVEV (reference sequence).

The chain uses TRBV5-1 and TRBJ1-3. The germline V gene encodes CDR1 SGHRS and CDR2 YFSETQ. CDR3 length equals 16 residues. This CDR3 reads CASSLGEMTSGNTIYF.

The chain links TRBV7-9 to TRBJ1-4; TCRdb outputs TRBD1, but without DNA this stays unchecked. Germline V gene lookup returns CDR1 SEHNR and CDR2 FQNEAQ (reference sequence). The CDR3 spans 17 residues. The CDR3 reads CASSPPPQGTANEKLFF.

The chain combines TRBV7-4 with TRBJ1-2. The CDR3 covers 12 residues. Germline V gives CDR1 SGHVT, CDR2 SQSDAQ. The CDR3: CASSFSWYGYTF.

The chain uses TRBV29-1 and TRBJ2-1. Looked up from germline, CDR1 is SQVTM and CDR2 is ANQGSEA. The CDR3 is 12 residues long. The CDR3 protein is CSVVEKYNEQFF.

This chain links TRBV4-3 with TRBJ2-7; absent DNA, TCRdb's TRBD1 call cannot be checked. This CDR3 region has 16 residues. Germline CDR1 and CDR2: LGHNA and YSLEER. CDR3 region: CASSPQGQGTPLEQYF.

This rearrangement joins TRBV7-6 to TRBJ2-3; TCRdb's D call of TRBD2 is untestable without DNA. The CDR3 contains 15 residues. Germline-derived CDR1 and CDR2 are SGHVS and FNYEAQ. This chain's CDR3 is CASSLAGGFTDTQYF.

V and J are TRBV29-1 and TRBJ2-2; TCRdb indicates TRBD2, and absent DNA this call remains unverified. This CDR3 is 15 amino acids long. Germline-derived CDR1 and CDR2 are SQVTM and ANQGSEA. This chain's CDR3 is CSVEEVGSNTGELFF.

J is TRBJ1-4 and V is TRBV20-1. This CDR3 region has 14 residues. In germline, CDR1 is DFQATT, CDR2 SNEGSKA (reference sequence). The CDR3 sequence is CSARERATNEKLFF.

V usage is TRBV20-1 and J usage is TRBJ2-7; the TCRdb D gene call, TRBD1, has no DNA to confirm it. The CDR3 covers 13 residues. Per germline, CDR1 DFQATT and CDR2 SNEGSKA (reference sequence). CDR3 loop: CSATQQGAYEQYF.

V gene TRBV2 combines with J gene TRBJ2-5; without DNA, the TCRdb call of TRBD1 cannot be checked. The CDR3 contains 15 residues. Per germline, CDR1 SNHLY and CDR2 FYNNEI. Here the CDR3 reads CASSEGTGYPGTQYF.

The chain joins TRBV28 to TRBJ2-1; TCRdb gives TRBD1 as the D gene, but with no DNA this cannot be confirmed. Germline V gene lookup returns CDR1 MDHEN and CDR2 SYDVKM. CDR3 length equals 13 residues. The CDR3 sequence is CASSFGQPNEQFF.

The chain uses TRBV9 and TRBJ1-1. CDR1 SGDLS and CDR2 YYNGEE come from the germline V gene. The CDR3 spans 15 residues. CDR3 sequence reads: CASSVGGGLETEAFF.

The chain carries TRBV28 and TRBJ2-7; TCRdb's D gene call, TRBD1, goes unchecked for lack of DNA. CDR3 length equals 14 residues. Germline CDR1 and CDR2: MDHEN and SYDVKM. CDR3 protein: CASSPRGHYNEQYF.

This sequence joins TRBV6-6 and TRBJ1-5; lacking DNA, the TRBD1 call made by TCRdb goes unchecked. The CDR3 consists of 13 residues. Germline V gives CDR1 MNHNY, CDR2 SVGAGI (reference sequence). The CDR3 loop reads CASSQGADQPQHF.

J is TRBJ2-7 and V is TRBV28; the D call from TCRdb, TRBD1, cannot be confirmed without DNA. Germline-derived CDR1 and CDR2 are MDHEN and SYDVKM. This CDR3 comprises 15 residues. Here the CDR3 reads CASSTTGQGWYEQYF. Full variable domain (rest looked up from reference TRBV28 and TRBJ2-7): DVKVTQSSRYLVKRTGEKVFLECVQDMDHENMFWYRQDPGLGLRLIYFSYDVKMKEKGDIPEGYSVSREKKERFSLILESASTNQTSMYLCASSTTGQGWYEQYFGPGTRLTVT.

V gene TRBV6-4 combines with J gene TRBJ2-2; the TRBD1 assignment by TCRdb is unverifiable without DNA. CDR1 and CDR2 from the germline V gene are MRHNA and SNTAGT. This CDR3 has 15 residues. CDR3 sequence: CASSPRAGATGELFF.

The gene calls are TRBV20-1 and TRBJ2-7; the D call of TRBD1 rests on TCRdb alone, since no DNA is present to check it. Germline CDR1 is DFQATT and CDR2 is SNEGSKA (reference sequence). CDR3 length equals 16 residues. The CDR3 is CSASGNRDRVPYEQYF.